What follows are 25 T cell receptor beta chains derived from one specimen sequenced in a study of cytomegalovirus exposure and HLA in healthy donors. The PCR employed 60 Vbeta primers together with 13 Jbeta primers. Repertoires were generated with immunoSEQ multiplex PCR, while TCRdb's copy carries only in-frame clones and drops some. This sample has about 160,000 clones, with roughly 80% found just once. Sequenced input: PBMCs. These receptors all come from a man aged 50-60 years in good health and CMV-seropositive.

This chain uses TRBV15 with TRBJ1-2; 7 bases fit TRBD1. V was pared by 1 base and J by 2 bases, with 7 bases of the junction left unmatched. The CDR3 has 16 amino acids. Per the germline V gene, CDR1 is LNHNV and CDR2 is YYDKDF (reference sequence). CDR3 amino acids: CATSRVGAQGNYGYTF. In DNA, the CDR3 is TGTGCCACCAGCAGAGTTGGCGCACAGGGGAACTATGGCTACACCTTC.

The chain employs TRBV4-1 and TRBJ1-1, with TRBD1 as a possible D gene (5 bases). V lost 0 bases and J lost 6, with 8 bases in between. The V gene's germline CDR1 is MGHRA and CDR2 YSYEKL. The CDR3 is made up of 13 amino acids. CDR3 residues: CASSQDGGAEAFF. The CDR3 region has the DNA TGCGCCAGCAGCCAAGATGGGGGGGCTGAAGCTTTCTTT.

V gene TRBV10-3 combines with J gene TRBJ1-1, with D unresolved. Germline assignment: CDR1 ENHRY and CDR2 SYGVKD. The ends were cut back, 10 bases at V and 7 bases at J, with 13 bases in the middle. The CDR3 extends over 11 amino acids. The CDR3 DNA reads as TGTGCCACCGGAGCCCGTAATGAAGCTTTCTTT. Its protein product is CATGARNEAFF.

For this clone: Sequence at one end of the junction differs from germline and may be a read error. The identical CDR3 is also encoded by other nucleotide sequences in the sample. The V gene is TRBV15, the J gene TRBJ1-6; D is ambiguous. Looked up from germline, CDR1 is LNHNV and CDR2 is YYDKDF (reference sequence). The CDR3 runs 16 residues. CDR3 in DNA: TGTGCCACCAGCAGAGATCTTCCCGGTAATAATTCCCCCCTCCACTTT. It codes for CATSRDLPGNNSPLHF. The full variable domain, rest sourced from reference TRBV15 and TRBJ1-6, is DAMVIQNPRYQVTQFGKPVTLSCSQTLNHNVMYWYQQKSSQAPKLLFHYYDKDFNNEADTPDNFQSRRPNTSFCFLDIRSPGLGDTAMYLCATSRDLPGNNSPLHFGNGTRLTVT.

The chain joins TRBV7-8 to TRBJ1-5; tentatively, D is TRBD1 (5 bases). CDR3 length equals 16 residues. V was pared by 1 base and J by 2 bases, with 12 bases between. From germline, CDR1 is SGHVS and CDR2 FQNEAQ. The CDR3 DNA reads TGTGCCAGCAGCTTAGTTGGGGGGGTGGGCAATCAGCCCCAGCATTTT. Protein sequence: CASSLVGGVGNQPQHF.

The chain uses TRBV11-2 and TRBJ1-4, with D uncertain. The CDR3 has 13 residues. Trimming pared 6 bases from V and 4 bases from J, leaving 9 bases between. Germline V gene data show CDR1 as SGHAT and CDR2 as FQNNGV. CDR3 protein: CASRVGVNEKLFF. For the CDR3, the DNA is TGTGCCAGCAGAGTTGGAGTTAATGAAAAACTGTTTTTT.

J is TRBJ2-2 and V is TRBV7-9, with TRBD1 matching 7 bases. The CDR3 has 16 amino acids. From germline, CDR1 is SEHNR and CDR2 FQNEAQ (reference sequence). J gave up 7 bases and V 9 bases, and 17 bases lay outside the gene matches. CDR3 protein: CARGETKGQTFGELFF. In DNA, the CDR3 is TGTGCCAGGGGCGAAACCAAGGGACAGACGTTCGGGGAGCTGTTTTTT.

The chain is built from TRBV4-1 and TRBJ2-3; the match to TRBD1 covers 7 bases. Looked up from germline, CDR1 is MGHRA and CDR2 is YSYEKL. CDR3 length equals 14 residues. Trimming removed 2 bases from V and 8 bases from J; junction bases left unmatched: 7. The CDR3, as DNA: TGCGCCAGCAGCCAATGGACAGGTTATAGTACGCAGTATTTT. Translated, it gives CASSQWTGYSTQYF.

The chain carries TRBV9 and TRBJ2-2; the match to TRBD2 covers 9 bases. V was pared by 0 bases and J by 3 bases, with 15 bases of the junction left unmatched. The CDR3 totals 20 residues. Per germline, CDR1 SGDLS and CDR2 YYNGEE. The CDR3 DNA reads as TGTGCCAGCAGCGTAGGAGGTAGCGGGGGACCCGACCGTGACACCGGGGAGCTGTTTTTT. This encodes CASSVGGSGGPDRDTGELFF.

With regard to this clone: Germline is not matched at one junction end, which may reflect a read error. The chain couples TRBV7-9 to TRBJ2-7; no definite D call. The germline V gene encodes CDR1 SEHNR and CDR2 FQNEAQ (reference sequence). The CDR3 runs 12 residues. This CDR3 reads CSSSSTGYEQYF. CDR3 coding DNA: TGTTCCAGCAGCTCGACGGGTTACGAGCAGTACTTC.

This chain joins TRBV28 and TRBJ1-5; TRBD1 aligns across 8 bases. V lost 6 bases to trimming and J lost 7 bases; unmatched junction nucleotides: 8. CDR1 and CDR2 from the germline V gene are MDHEN and SYDVKM. This CDR3 has 14 residues. The CDR3, as DNA: TGTGCCAGCAGCCCGACAGGGGAGGGACAGCCCCAGCATTTT. Its translation: CASSPTGEGQPQHF.

The rearrangement links TRBV7-6 to TRBJ2-5; D remains unclear. Germline CDR1 and CDR2: SGHVS and FNYEAQ. V was cut by 5 bases and J by 5 bases, with 9 bases left in between. The CDR3 is 12 residues long. CDR3 sequence (DNA): TGTGCCAGCAGCCGATGGCGGGAGACCCAGTACTTC. As protein: CASSRWRETQYF.

The rearrangement links TRBV27 to TRBJ1-1; D gene ambiguous. CDR1 is MNHEY and CDR2 is SMNVEV in the germline V gene (reference sequence). Trimming shortened V by 5 bases and J by 10 bases, and 11 bases separated the two germline ends. This CDR3 contains 11 residues. The CDR3 protein is CASSRGAIAFF. CDR3 bases: TGTGCCAGCAGTAGAGGAGCAATAGCTTTCTTT.

This chain uses TRBV6-5 with TRBJ1-2, with D maybe TRBD1 (5 bases). Trimming took 6 bases from V and 8 from J, leaving 13 bases between them. Germline V CDR1 and CDR2: MNHEY, SVGAGI. The CDR3 covers 12 residues. In nucleotides, the CDR3 is TGTGCCAGCAGCCTCGGGGGTGTCGGCTACACCTTC. Its protein is CASSLGGVGYTF.

This clone is a singleton in its sample. The chain combines TRBV5-4 with TRBJ1-1; D not certain. This CDR3 has 15 residues. Per the germline V gene, CDR1 is SGHNT and CDR2 is YYREEE (reference sequence). V was cut by 0 bases and J by 1 base, with 10 bases left in between. The CDR3 coding sequence is TGTGCCAGCAGCTTGGAGGCTCAGGAGAACACTGAAGCTTTCTTT. The encoded protein is CASSLEAQENTEAFF.

The CDR3 nucleotides are TGTGCCAGCAGCCAAGCCCTAGCAACCACCGGGGAGCTGTTTTTT. Translation gives CASSQALATTGELFF. This sequence joins TRBV4-2 and TRBJ2-2; D possibly corresponds to TRBD2 (5 bases). Looked up from germline, CDR1 is LGHNA and CDR2 is YNFKEQ. This CDR3 is 15 amino acids long. The V end was cut by 1 base, the J end by 4 bases, with 10 bases between.

The chain links TRBV28 to TRBJ1-5; weak D call: TRBD1 (6 bases). V lost 5 bases and J lost 0, with 14 bases in between. There are 16 residues in the CDR3. CDR1 and CDR2 from the germline V gene are MDHEN and SYDVKM. The CDR3 coding sequence is TGTGCCAGCAGTCTGGACAGCCAGAATAGCAATCAGCCCCAGCATTTT. It encodes CASSLDSQNSNQPQHF.

V gene TRBV6-5 combines with J gene TRBJ2-6; 8 bases align to TRBD2. V gave up 5 bases and J gave up 2 bases; unmatched junction bases: 2. The germline gives CDR1 MNHEY, CDR2 SVGAGI. The CDR3 covers 15 residues. The CDR3 spells CASSLGGAGANVLTF. The DNA for the CDR3 is TGTGCCAGCAGTCTCGGGGGGGCTGGGGCCAACGTCCTGACTTTC.

The chain couples TRBV2 to TRBJ1-2; 7 bases agree with TRBD1. The germline V gene has CDR1 SNHLY and CDR2 FYNNEI. The CDR3 consists of 13 residues. The V gene end was trimmed by 8 bases and the J gene end by 7 bases; junction bases not matched to a gene: 10. This CDR3 is CASARDSSPGYTF. In nucleotides, the CDR3 is TGTGCCAGCGCCAGGGACAGTTCCCCTGGCTACACCTTC.

This chain connects TRBV6-5 to TRBJ2-5, with D possibly being TRBD2 (7 bases). Germline lookup yields CDR1 MNHEY and CDR2 SVGAGI. The CDR3 extends over 15 amino acids. The ends were cut back, 4 bases at V and 4 bases at J, with 16 bases in the middle. The CDR3 sequence is CASSSPLGGRETQYF. For the CDR3, the DNA is TGTGCCAGCAGTTCCCCCCTCGGGGGGCGAGAGACCCAGTACTTC.

The chain couples TRBV15 to TRBJ2-5, with 13 bases matching TRBD2. The CDR3 is made up of 16 amino acids. Germline V gene sequence: CDR1 LNHNV, CDR2 YYDKDF (reference sequence). After removal of 5 bases from V and 1 base from J, the junction contained 4 bases not matched to a gene. The CDR3, as DNA: TGTGCCACCAGCTCACGGACTAGCGGGAGCCAAGAGACCCAGTACTTC. This sequence encodes CATSSRTSGSQETQYF.

This rearrangement joins TRBV6-7 to TRBJ2-7, with a tentative D call TRBD2 (6 bases). TRBV6-7 carries the ORF label, with uncertain function. V was cut by 6 bases and J by 1 base, with 13 bases left in between. The CDR3 contains 14 residues. Here the CDR3 DNA reads TGTGCCAGCAGCAGCCCGGGAGCGTCCTACGAGCAGTACTTC. Protein: CASSSPGASYEQYF.

The J gene is TRBJ2-3, the V gene TRBV28, with 15 bases aligning to TRBD2. The CDR3 length is 19 residues. Germline CDR1 is MDHEN and CDR2 is SYDVKM. Trimming at V came to 6 bases and at J to 4 bases, leaving 14 bases not matched to a gene. The DNA of the CDR3 is TGTGCCAGCAGCCAGAGGACTAGCGGGAGGGGCAGAGGGGCAGATACGCAGTATTTT. Translation gives CASSQRTSGRGRGADTQYF.

This clone was seen only once. V is TRBV10-3 and J is TRBJ1-2; no firm D call. Germline V lookup: CDR1 ENHRY, CDR2 SYGVKD. The CDR3 contains 19 residues. V was clipped by 1 base and J by 0 bases, with 21 bases between them. CDR3 sequence: CAISEWSGSSLNTNYGYTF. CDR3 nucleotide sequence: TGTGCCATCAGTGAGTGGTCCGGGTCCAGCCTAAATACTAACTATGGCTACACCTTC.

The sample holds a few counts of this clone. This chain links TRBV19 with TRBJ2-3, with D maybe TRBD1 (5 bases). CDR3 length: 11 residues. Trimming removed 10 bases at V and 7 bases at J, with 12 bases between. Germline V gene lookup returns CDR1 LNHDA and CDR2 SQIVND (reference sequence). CDR3 in DNA: TGTGCCACCCAAGGACATTATACGCAGTATTTT. It yields the protein CATQGHYTQYF.